Below, 29 T cell receptor beta chains from the same sample are listed, as sequenced in a study of T cell responses to AZD1222 COVID-19 vaccine. Profiling relied on immunoSEQ multiplex PCR, and the TCRdb table lists in-frame clones only, not all of them. Here the sample spans approximately 170,000 clones, roughly 92% being singletons. The material was peripheral blood, obtained on day 0 of AZD1222 vaccination. Receptor source: an adult in good health.

The V gene is TRBV2, the J gene TRBJ1-6; 8 bases are shared with TRBD1. CDR3 length equals 13 residues. Germline CDR1 SNHLY, CDR2 FYNNEI. The ends lost 6 bases at V and 7 bases at J; junction bases unmatched: 2. The CDR3 DNA reads as TGTGCCAGCAGAGGGACAGGCAATTCACCCCTCCACTTT. Translation gives CASRGTGNSPLHF.

The chain employs TRBV7-3 and TRBJ2-3, with 9 bases that match TRBD1. After removal of 3 bases from V and 3 bases from J, the junction contained 4 bases not matched to a gene. CDR1 and CDR2 (germline): SGHTA, FQGTGA. This CDR3 comprises 15 residues. DNA of the CDR3: TGTGCCAGCAGCTTTGGACAGGGGTCAACAGATACGCAGTATTTT. It translates to CASSFGQGSTDTQYF.

V is TRBV2 and J is TRBJ1-2; maybe TRBD1 (5 bases). V lost 9 bases and J lost 2, with 16 bases in between. Looked up from germline, CDR1 is SNHLY and CDR2 is FYNNEI. CDR3 length equals 14 residues. In nucleotides, the CDR3 is TGTGCCAGTAAAGAGGGGAGGAGAAACTATGGCTACACCTTC. Translating gives CASKEGRRNYGYTF.

This rearrangement joins TRBV29-1 to TRBJ1-1; 9 bases match TRBD1. The germline V gene encodes CDR1 SQVTM and CDR2 ANQGSEA. This CDR3 comprises 13 residues. Unmatched junction bases numbered 6, after V lost 7 bases and J lost 3 bases. The CDR3 DNA reads as TGCAGCGGAGGGACAGGGACGTACACTGAAGCTTTCTTT. This sequence encodes CSGGTGTYTEAFF.

The gene calls are TRBV7-2 and TRBJ1-2; tentative D call: TRBD1 (6 bases). CDR1 and CDR2 from the germline V gene are SGHTA and FQGNSA. This CDR3 contains 15 residues. Trimming removed 1 base from V and 7 bases from J, with 16 bases in between. The CDR3 is CASSLEGGVPLGYTF. The CDR3 DNA reads TGTGCCAGCAGCTTAGAGGGGGGGGTCCCGCTTGGCTACACCTTC.

The chain is built from TRBV18 and TRBJ1-2; D is possibly TRBD1 (5 bases). Trimming took off 6 bases at V and 2 bases at J, with 19 bases between the two ends. CDR1 and CDR2 from the germline V gene are KGHSH and LQKENI. The CDR3 runs to 16 residues. The CDR3 protein is CASSPQSTGRNYGYTF. The CDR3 DNA is TGTGCCAGCTCCCCGCAAAGTACAGGACGAAACTATGGCTACACCTTC.

The rearrangement uses TRBV18 and TRBJ1-2, with 12 bases identical to TRBD1. CDR3 length: 18 residues. The junction had 16 bases not matched to a gene; V was cut back by 3 bases and J by 8 bases. The germline CDR1 and CDR2 sequences are KGHSH and LQKENI. The CDR3 protein is CASSPMGTGGERTEGYTF. CDR3 DNA: TGTGCCAGCTCACCCATGGGGACAGGGGGCGAGAGGACAGAGGGCTACACCTTC.

V gene TRBV5-5 combines with J gene TRBJ2-7; the match to TRBD2 covers 11 bases. Per germline, CDR1 SGHKS and CDR2 YYEKEE (reference sequence). The CDR3 is 16 amino acids. V lost 1 base and J lost 0; bases outside the gene matches: 3. CDR3 sequence reads: CASSLLAGGRSYEQYF. The CDR3 coding sequence is TGTGCCAGCAGCTTGTTAGCGGGGGGGCGCTCCTACGAGCAGTACTTC.

Relative to its sample, this clone is medium-sized. The V call is TRBV7-9, the J call TRBJ1-5, with D unclear. Germline assignment: CDR1 SEHNR and CDR2 FQNEAQ (reference sequence). V lost 5 bases and J lost 5, with 7 bases in between. This CDR3 contains 12 residues. The DNA for the CDR3 is TGTGCCAGCAGCCTAACGGATCAGCCCCAGCATTTT. Protein product: CASSLTDQPQHF.

The chain couples TRBV5-8 to TRBJ2-2; TRBD1 matches 8 bases. This CDR3 is built from 17 residues. CDR1 and CDR2 from the germline V gene are SGHTS and YDEGEE. Trimming at V came to 4 bases and at J to 4 bases, leaving 12 bases not matched to a gene. CDR3 in DNA: TGTGCCAGCAGCCCAGAACCGGGACAGGCGGGCACCGGGGAGCTGTTTTTT. As protein: CASSPEPGQAGTGELFF.

The chain has TRBV27 and TRBJ2-7; 11 bases fit TRBD2. Germline V gene sequence: CDR1 MNHEY, CDR2 SMNVEV (reference sequence). The CDR3 is 20 amino acids. Trimming took 5 bases from V and 4 from J; bases not matched to a gene: 22. The CDR3 is CASSPPATWVLAGEVYEQYF. For the CDR3, the DNA is TGTGCCAGCAGTCCACCCGCCACCTGGGTACTAGCGGGAGAGGTGTACGAGCAGTACTTC.

This chain links TRBV5-5 with TRBJ1-2; weak D call: TRBD1 (6 bases). Germline V gene lookup returns CDR1 SGHKS and CDR2 YYEKEE (reference sequence). Trimming shortened V by 1 base and J by 6 bases, and 10 bases separated the two germline ends. The CDR3 totals 13 residues. CDR3 region: CASSLTGWDGYTF. The CDR3 nucleotides are TGTGCCAGCAGCTTGACAGGGTGGGATGGCTACACCTTC. Together with reference TRBV5-5 and TRBJ1-2, the CDR3 gives the full variable domain: DAGVTQSPTHLIKTRGQQVTLRCSPISGHKSVSWYQQVLGQGPQFIFQYYEKEERGRGNFPDRFSARQFPNYSSELNVNALLLGDSALYLCASSLTGWDGYTFGSGTRLTVV.

This clone was recorded once. The V gene is TRBV6-2 or TRBV6-3, the J gene TRBJ1-2; perhaps TRBD1 as D (5 bases). Per germline, CDR1 MNHEY and CDR2 SVGEGT. The germline V and J ends were trimmed by 0 bases and 7 bases, with 12 bases remaining between them. CDR3 length: 14 amino acids. The DNA for the CDR3 is TGTGCCAGCAGTTACTCGAGCAGGGCGGCTGGCTACACCTTC. The encoded protein is CASSYSSRAAGYTF.

The J gene is TRBJ2-5, the V gene TRBV7-9; D is unresolved. V lost 1 base and J lost 5, with 11 bases in between. CDR3 size: 14 residues. The V gene's germline CDR1 is SEHNR and CDR2 FQNEAQ (reference sequence). The CDR3: CASSLDVGMETQYF. CDR3 bases: TGTGCCAGCAGCTTAGACGTGGGAATGGAGACCCAGTACTTC.

The gene calls are TRBV7-2 and TRBJ2-2, with 9 bases that match TRBD2. Germline CDR1 reads SGHTA; CDR2 reads FQGNSA. V dropped 3 bases and J dropped 7; count of bases not matched to a gene: 12. The CDR3 spans 17 residues. The CDR3 DNA sequence: TGTGCCAGCAGCTTTTCCGCGGGAGGGCCCATTGGCGGGGAGCTGTTTTTT. Encoded protein: CASSFSAGGPIGGELFF.

This chain links TRBV12-3 or TRBV12-4 with TRBJ2-5, with TRBD1 identical over 7 bases. V dropped 4 bases and J dropped 5; count of bases not matched to a gene: 4. The CDR3 contains 13 residues. CDR3 bases: TGTGCCAGCAGTTCCAGGGGGTTCGAGACCCAGTACTTC. It encodes CASSSRGFETQYF.

V usage is TRBV9 and J usage is TRBJ2-2, with D hard to call. The V gene lost 3 bases and the J gene lost 3 bases, with 3 bases spanning the gap. CDR3 length: 12 residues. CDR1 and CDR2 (germline): SGDLS, YYNGEE. The CDR3 is CASSGYTGELFF. The CDR3 DNA reads as TGTGCCAGCAGCGGTTACACCGGGGAGCTGTTTTTT.

This clone came up once. The V and J genes are TRBV7-2 and TRBJ2-2; D is ambiguous. Germline assignment: CDR1 SGHTA and CDR2 FQGNSA. The V and J ends lost 6 bases and 4 bases respectively, with 9 bases between them. This CDR3 has 13 residues. In DNA form, the CDR3 reads TGTGCCAGCAGGCCTAGTGGCACCGGGGAGCTGTTTTTT. Protein sequence: CASRPSGTGELFF.

This clone appeared a single time. Distinct nucleotide sequences in the sample also encode this CDR3. The rearrangement links TRBV7-6 to TRBJ1-1, with D possibly being TRBD1 (5 bases). Trimming took off 5 bases at V and 2 bases at J, with 9 bases between the two ends. Germline assignment: CDR1 SGHVS and CDR2 FNYEAQ. This CDR3 contains 13 residues. CDR3 nucleotide sequence: TGTGCCAGCAGCCTTCAGGGTAACACTGAAGCTTTCTTT. This translates into CASSLQGNTEAFF.

The gene calls are TRBV10-2 and TRBJ2-7; 7 nucleotides line up with TRBD2. V shed 3 bases and J 0 bases; nucleotides not matched to a gene: 11. The CDR3 extends over 17 amino acids. The V gene's germline CDR1 is WSHSY and CDR2 SAAADI. CDR3 protein: CASSEGRLRGSSYEQYF. The CDR3 nucleotides are TGCGCCAGCAGTGAAGGTCGTTTGCGGGGGAGCTCCTACGAGCAGTACTTC.

The V and J genes are TRBV10-3 and TRBJ2-5, with 9 bases lining up with TRBD1. The CDR3 consists of 16 residues. Trimming at V came to 2 bases and at J to 1 base, leaving 5 bases not matched to a gene. Germline-derived CDR1 and CDR2 are ENHRY and SYGVKD. CDR3 coding DNA: TGTGCCATCAGTGAGCCCGGGACAGGGAGCCAAGAGACCCAGTACTTC. Translated, it gives CAISEPGTGSQETQYF.

A word on this clone: Within the sample, other DNA sequences also encode this same CDR3. This chain links TRBV27 with TRBJ1-2, with 10 bases matching TRBD1. The germline CDR1 and CDR2 sequences are MNHEY and SMNVEV (reference sequence). Trimming removed 6 bases from V and 2 bases from J; junction bases left unmatched: 0. The CDR3 totals 13 residues. The CDR3 DNA is TGTGCCAGCAGGGACAGGGGGAACTATGGCTACACCTTC. It encodes CASRDRGNYGYTF.

The chain uses TRBV9 and TRBJ2-3; 9 bases align to TRBD2. Germline trimming cut 4 bases from V and 4 bases from J; bases unmatched to any gene: 7. The germline V gene has CDR1 SGDLS and CDR2 YYNGEE. This CDR3 has 15 amino acids. DNA for the CDR3: TGTGCCAGCAGCTGGGGGACTAGCAGGCCAGATACGCAGTATTTT. Translated, it gives CASSWGTSRPDTQYF.

The rearrangement uses TRBV10-3 and TRBJ1-5; D remains ambiguous. Germline lookup yields CDR1 ENHRY and CDR2 SYGVKD. The CDR3 is made up of 13 amino acids. V lost 4 bases and J 7 bases, leaving 11 bases between the germline ends. CDR3: CAISVREGQPQHF. The CDR3 DNA reads TGTGCCATCAGTGTAAGGGAAGGGCAGCCCCAGCATTTT.

In this sample, this clone turned up a few times. The rearrangement joins TRBV11-2 to TRBJ2-3, with 10 bases aligning to TRBD2. The CDR3 runs 16 residues. The V segment lost 5 bases and the J segment 2 bases; nucleotides outside the gene matches: 7. The germline CDR1 and CDR2 sequences are SGHAT and FQNNGV. CDR3 bases: TGTGCCAGCAGCGTCGGACTAGCGGTTAACACAGATACGCAGTATTTT. It yields the protein CASSVGLAVNTDTQYF.

This chain uses TRBV6-2 or TRBV6-3 with TRBJ1-2, with 7 nucleotides matching TRBD1. J gave up 2 bases and V 6 bases, and 6 bases lay outside the gene matches. This CDR3 is 14 amino acids long. CDR1 is MNHEY, CDR2 SVGEGT, per germline. For the CDR3, the DNA is TGTGCCAGCAGCGCACTGGGACAGAACTATGGCTACACCTTC. This sequence encodes CASSALGQNYGYTF.

The rearrangement links TRBV5-1 to TRBJ2-1; D unresolved. CDR1 and CDR2 (germline): SGHRS, YFSETQ. CDR3 size: 15 residues. V was cut by 0 bases and J by 4 bases, with 11 bases left in between. CDR3 in amino acids: CASSLAPPSYNEQFF. The CDR3 bases are TGCGCCAGCAGCTTGGCTCCACCCTCTTACAATGAGCAGTTCTTC.

The chain uses TRBV6-2 or TRBV6-3 and TRBJ2-1, with D uncertain. V was cut by 2 bases and J by 2 bases, with 7 bases left in between. Germline CDR1 and CDR2: MNHEY and SVGEGT. The CDR3 is made up of 14 amino acids. The CDR3 reads CASSYREPYNEQFF. The CDR3 coding sequence is TGTGCCAGCAGTTACAGGGAACCCTACAATGAGCAGTTCTTC.

The chain uses TRBV6-5 and TRBJ1-6, with D tentatively TRBD1 (6 bases). The CDR3 runs 15 residues. V gave up 0 bases and J gave up 9 bases, with 12 bases separating them. From germline, CDR1 is MNHEY and CDR2 SVGAGI. The CDR3 protein is CASSYSSPRGSPLHF. The CDR3 DNA is TGTGCCAGCAGTTACTCCTCCCCCAGGGGTTCACCCCTCCACTTT.